This T cell receptor (beta chain) was captured in a study of T cell changes during pregnancy in multiple sclerosis. Profiled with immunoSEQ multiplex PCR; TCRdb holds only in-frame clones, not every one. The sample lists 95,000 to 110,000 clones, around 93% seen once, with 0.78% in the top ten. The V gene end was trimmed by 3 bases and the J gene end by 1 base; junction bases not matched to a gene: 8. The CDR3 contains 17 residues. Germline CDR1 is SGHVS and CDR2 is FQNEAQ. The clonotype was recovered from a female donor in good health, enrolled as a control in a pregnancy study. The genes are TRBV7-8 and TRBJ1-4, with TRBD1 matching over 7 bases. Sequenced material: peripheral blood, taken in the third trimester of pregnancy. In nucleotides, the CDR3 is TGTGCCAGCAGCTTTGAACAGGGGTCCTTAACTAATGAAAAACTGTTTTTT. This codes for CASSFEQGSLTNEKLFF.